These 18 T cell receptor beta chains were sequenced from one sample in a study of blood T cell repertoires in COVID-19 (dated by TCRdb to 2020 to 2022). Receptor libraries were prepared by the immunoSEQ multiplex PCR assay. As stored in TCRdb, this immuneACCESS dataset retains in-frame rearrangements with V and J assigned. A fraction of the clones does not appear; measured against another copy, unresolved V genes explain less than half of the discrepancy, and the remainder lacks a known reason. The sample data list approximately 80,000 clones, and over 65% of these were observed just once. Jointly, the top ten make up approximately 5.4% of the sample. The sequenced sample consisted of peripheral blood. These receptors came from a man aged 45-60 years with active or convalescent COVID-19.

The table lists this clone with a count of one. The V gene is TRBV19, the J gene TRBJ1-1; D not resolved. V was shortened by 1 base and J by 10 bases, with 16 bases between the two germline ends. The germline V gene has CDR1 LNHDA and CDR2 SQIVND (reference sequence). The CDR3 extends over 14 amino acids. CDR3 coding DNA: TGTGCCAGTAGTATAGGAGTCCCGATATCGGGAGCTTTCTTT. Its translation is CASSIGVPISGAFF.

This sequence joins TRBV5-6 and TRBJ2-1; D is perhaps TRBD1 (5 bases). The ends were cut back, 4 bases at V and 4 bases at J, with 6 bases in the middle. This CDR3 contains 12 residues. CDR1 and CDR2 from the germline V gene are SGHDT and YYEEEE. Written as DNA, the CDR3 is TGTGCCAGCAGCCGACAGTACAATGAGCAGTTCTTC. Residues: CASSRQYNEQFF.

This chain joins TRBV5-1 and TRBJ2-5, with 11 bases matching TRBD2. Per germline, CDR1 SGHRS and CDR2 YFSETQ. With V trimmed by 1 base and J by 2 bases, 7 bases remained unmatched. CDR3 length: 17 amino acids. The CDR3 spells CASSLMGSSGGQETQYF. The CDR3 region has the DNA TGCGCCAGCAGCTTGATGGGTTCTAGCGGGGGGCAAGAGACCCAGTACTTC.

This chain connects TRBV7-8 to TRBJ2-2; 8 positions match TRBD1. The CDR3 loop spans 16 amino acids. CDR1 is SGHVS and CDR2 is FQNEAQ in the germline V gene. After removal of 5 bases from V and 4 bases from J, the junction contained 9 bases not matched to a gene. For the CDR3, the DNA is TGTGCCAGCAGCCTACACTGGGACAGGACCACCGGGGAGCTGTTTTTT. Its translation is CASSLHWDRTTGELFF.

V gene TRBV12-3 or TRBV12-4 combines with J gene TRBJ2-7; 7 bases line up with TRBD2. V shed 3 bases, J shed 7 bases, and the junction held 6 bases outside the gene matches. This CDR3 has 13 amino acids. The CDR3: CASSFRGDGEQYF. The CDR3 DNA sequence: TGTGCCAGCAGTTTCCGGGGGGATGGTGAGCAGTACTTC.

The rearrangement joins TRBV5-1 to TRBJ2-1, with D unresolved. V gave up 0 bases and J gave up 0 bases, with 7 bases separating them. The CDR3 runs 15 residues. CDR1 and CDR2 (germline): SGHRS, YFSETQ. The CDR3 nucleotides are TGCGCCAGCAGCTTGGTCGGTAGCTCCTACAATGAGCAGTTCTTC. This gives the protein CASSLVGSSYNEQFF.

The CDR3 DNA reads as TGTGCCAGCAGACTTGGGACAGCCGGGGAGCTGTTTTTT. Translating gives CASRLGTAGELFF. The genes are TRBV7-3 and TRBJ2-2; the match to TRBD1 covers 7 bases. The CDR3 is made up of 13 amino acids. The V gene end was trimmed by 6 bases and the J gene end by 6 bases; junction bases not matched to a gene: 4. The germline V gene has CDR1 SGHTA and CDR2 FQGTGA. Full variable domain (outside the CDR3, taken from reference TRBV7-3 and TRBJ2-2): GAGVSQTPSNKVTEKGKYVELRCDPISGHTALYWYRQSLGQGPEFLIYFQGTGAADDSGLPNDRFFAVRPEGSVSTLKIQRTERGDSAVYLCASRLGTAGELFFGEGSRLTVL.

The chain employs TRBV7-9 and TRBJ2-5; TRBD2 is a possible D gene (6 bases). This CDR3 spans 13 amino acids. Germline CDR1 and CDR2: SEHNR and FQNEAQ (reference sequence). Trimming removed 0 bases from V and 5 bases from J, with 7 bases in between. The CDR3 region is CASSLAGGETQYF. In DNA form, the CDR3 reads TGTGCCAGCAGCTTAGCCGGGGGTGAGACCCAGTACTTC.

The DNA for the CDR3 is TGTGCCAGCAGTTTGGGGGGGCCTTATGGCTACACCTTC. Its protein product is CASSLGGPYGYTF. The V and J genes are TRBV12-3 or TRBV12-4 and TRBJ1-2; a possible D gene is TRBD1 (6 bases). Trimming pared 3 bases from V and 5 bases from J, leaving 10 bases between. The length of the CDR3 is 13 residues.

This chain links TRBV4-1 with TRBJ2-7, with TRBD2 matching 8 bases. CDR3 length: 18 residues. The germline V gene encodes CDR1 MGHRA and CDR2 YSYEKL. The junction had 12 bases not matched to a gene; V was cut back by 0 bases and J by 2 bases. CDR3 bases: TGCGCCAGCAGCCAAGATTCGATCGCGGGGGGAACACCCTACGAGCAGTACTTC. Translating it yields CASSQDSIAGGTPYEQYF.

This rearrangement joins TRBV5-1 to TRBJ1-6; D gene uncertain. Germline V gene data show CDR1 as SGHRS and CDR2 as YFSETQ. V lost 4 bases and J lost 7, with 15 bases in between. This CDR3 is 15 amino acids long. The CDR3 DNA reads as TGCGCCAGCAGCCCTCCGGCCGGGGTAAATTCACCCCTCCACTTT. Its protein product is CASSPPAGVNSPLHF.

This chain connects TRBV11-3 to TRBJ2-5, with TRBD2 as a possible D gene (6 bases). This CDR3 is 17 amino acids long. Trimming removed 2 bases at V and 0 bases at J, with 16 bases between. The V gene's germline CDR1 is SGHNT and CDR2 YENEEA. The CDR3: CASSLSNSRGNQETQYF. As DNA, the CDR3 is TGTGCCAGCAGCTTATCGAACTCACGGGGGAACCAAGAGACCCAGTACTTC. Filled out from reference TRBV11-3 and TRBJ2-5, the complete variable domain reads EAGVVQSPRYKIIEKKQPVAFWCNPISGHNTLYWYLQNLGQGPELLIRYENEEAVDDSQLPKDRFSAERLKGVDSTLKIQPAELGDSAVYLCASSLSNSRGNQETQYFGPGTRLLVL.

This sequence joins TRBV3-1 (or the pseudogene TRBV3-2) and TRBJ1-5, with D maybe TRBD1 (5 bases). CDR3 length: 13 amino acids. Germline V lookup: CDR1 LGHDT, CDR2 YNNKEL (reference sequence). V dropped 3 bases and J dropped 7 bases, with 10 bases sitting between them. The CDR3 loop is CASSQAPGQPQHF. CDR3 bases: TGTGCCAGCAGCCAGGCCCCAGGGCAGCCCCAGCATTTT.

The chain couples TRBV4-1 to TRBJ1-2; no reliable D call. The CDR3 has 12 residues. Trimming took off 3 bases at V and 3 bases at J, with 5 bases between the two ends. Germline V gene lookup returns CDR1 MGHRA and CDR2 YSYEKL. CDR3: CASSQSDYGYTF. Written as DNA, the CDR3 is TGCGCCAGCAGCCAGTCAGACTATGGCTACACCTTC.

The chain couples TRBV2 to TRBJ2-1, with 8 positions matching TRBD2. This CDR3 comprises 13 residues. CDR1 is SNHLY and CDR2 is FYNNEI in the germline V gene. After removal of 8 bases from V and 8 bases from J, the junction contained 8 bases not matched to a gene. The CDR3 region is CASPGGDFYEQFF. As DNA, the CDR3 is TGTGCCAGCCCGGGGGGGGACTTCTATGAGCAGTTCTTC.

The V and J genes are TRBV19 and TRBJ2-1; TRBD2 matches 10 bases. Germline assignment: CDR1 LNHDA and CDR2 SQIVND (reference sequence). The V segment lost 10 bases and the J segment 5 bases; nucleotides outside the gene matches: 14. The CDR3 sequence is 16 residues long. The CDR3 coding sequence is TGTGCCACACGAGGGACTAGCGACGGATCCCACAATGAGCAGTTCTTC. Residues: CATRGTSDGSHNEQFF.

This chain links TRBV10-2 with TRBJ2-7; 14 nucleotides align to TRBD2. The germline V gene encodes CDR1 WSHSY and CDR2 SAAADI. CDR3 length: 15 residues. V dropped 6 bases and J dropped 3; count of bases not matched to a gene: 4. The CDR3 protein is CASSWTSGGNYEQYF. The CDR3 DNA is TGCGCCAGCAGCTGGACTAGCGGGGGGAACTACGAGCAGTACTTC.

The gene calls are TRBV7-2 and TRBJ1-5; D remains unclear. Trimming removed 1 base at V and 3 bases at J, with 10 bases between. The CDR3 has 15 residues. CDR1 is SGHTA and CDR2 is FQGNSA in the germline V gene. The CDR3 DNA reads TGTGCCAGCAGCTTAGGAGGGAACTTCAATCAGCCCCAGCATTTT. Its translation is CASSLGGNFNQPQHF. Using reference TRBV7-2 and TRBJ1-5 for the parts outside the CDR3, the full variable domain is GAGVSQSPSNKVTEKGKDVELRCDPISGHTALYWYRQSLGQGLEFLIYFQGNSAPDKSGLPSDRFSAERTGGSVSTLTIQRTQQEDSAVYLCASSLGGNFNQPQHFGDGTRLSIL.